The 27 T cell receptor beta chains below come from one sample, sequenced in a study of regulatory T cells in long-lasting Graves disease. Time point given: newly diagnosed GD, antithyroid drugs for less than 3 months. PBMCs were the source of the RNA used for TCR sequencing. Arm-PCR of CDR3 regions and iRepertoire HTBI primers were used to build TCR beta libraries. MiXCR, applied by TCRdb to the multiplex PCR reads, yields one record per CDR3 protein. The sample contains some 460,000 distinct CDR3 sequences, 15% to 20% of which appear only once. This sample also appeared in a second study, on T cells in Graves' hyperthyroidism and ophthalmopathy.

The starting material was peripheral blood mononuclear cells (PBMCs), obtained at new diagnosis, from a patient treated with antithyroid drugs. These receptors were taken from a middle-aged man with Graves disease.

The table lists this clonotype with a few counts. V and J are TRBV28 and TRBJ2-3; possible D gene TRBD1, 6 bases. Germline-derived CDR1 and CDR2 are MDHEN and SYDVKM. Trimming stripped 5 bases from V and 0 bases from J, with 15 bases between. The CDR3 is 16 residues long. CDR3 sequence: CASSAQTGPSTDTQYF. The CDR3, as DNA: TGTGCCAGCAGTGCCCAAACAGGGCCTAGCACAGATACGCAGTATTTT.

The chain joins TRBV2 to TRBJ1-1; TRBD1 aligns across 7 bases. The CDR3 totals 13 residues. The J segment lost 4 bases and the V segment lost 7 bases, leaving 6 bases of the junction unmatched. Germline assignment: CDR1 SNHLY and CDR2 FYNNEI. CDR3 DNA sequence: TGTGCCAGCACTACAGGGGATAGCACTGAAGCTTTCTTT. This sequence encodes CASTTGDSTEAFF.

This clonotype was observed at least ten times. This chain connects TRBV5-6 to TRBJ2-2; TRBD2 agrees at 8 bases. This CDR3 is built from 16 residues. Germline CDR1 is SGHDT and CDR2 is YYEEEE. V shed 4 bases, J shed 5 bases, and the junction held 10 bases outside the gene matches. Here the CDR3 DNA reads TGTGCCAGCAGCCCTCCGTCTAGCGGGTTAACCGGGGAGCTGTTTTTT. Translating it yields CASSPPSSGLTGELFF.

Many counts were recorded for this clonotype. The V call is TRBV28, the J call TRBJ1-5; 7 bases line up with TRBD1. The germline V gene encodes CDR1 MDHEN and CDR2 SYDVKM. After removal of 1 base from V and 3 bases from J, the junction contained 6 bases not matched to a gene. CDR3 length: 16 residues. The CDR3 sequence: CASSLSLTGFNQPQHF. CDR3 nucleotides: TGTGCCAGCAGTTTATCATTGACAGGGTTCAATCAGCCCCAGCATTTT.

This clonotype was detected only a few times. The chain combines TRBV10-3 with TRBJ1-1; D possibly corresponds to TRBD1 (5 bases). The CDR3 totals 13 residues. Trimming removed 6 bases at V and 1 base at J, with 9 bases between. Germline CDR1 is ENHRY and CDR2 is SYGVKD. The CDR3 here is CAIRIDRNTEAFF. The CDR3 bases are TGTGCCATCAGGATCGACAGGAACACTGAAGCTTTCTTT.

This clonotype was counted between two and nine times. The gene calls are TRBV5-1 and TRBJ2-6; D may be TRBD1 (5 bases). V lost 2 bases and J lost 2, with 11 bases in between. Germline V CDR1 and CDR2: SGHRS, YFSETQ. This CDR3 region has 16 residues. CDR3 loop: CASSLPTETGANVLTF. Written as DNA, the CDR3 is TGCGCCAGCAGCTTACCGACAGAAACTGGGGCCAACGTCCTGACTTTC. The full variable domain, rest sourced from reference TRBV5-1 and TRBJ2-6, is KAGVTQTPRYLIKTRGQQVTLSCSPISGHRSVSWYQQTPGQGLQFLFEYFSETQRNKGNFPGRFSGRQFSNSRSEMNVSTLELGDSALYLCASSLPTETGANVLTFGAGSRLTVL.

V gene TRBV9 combines with J gene TRBJ2-3; 10 nucleotides align to TRBD2. This CDR3 comprises 15 residues. V dropped 0 bases and J dropped 4; count of bases not matched to a gene: 2. Germline values: CDR1 SGDLS, CDR2 YYNGEE. Here the CDR3 reads CASSVAAGGADTQYF. In DNA, the CDR3 is TGTGCCAGCAGCGTAGCAGCGGGAGGGGCAGATACGCAGTATTTT. The full variable domain, in which reference TRBV9 and TRBJ2-3 provide the parts outside the CDR3, is DSGVTQTPKHLITATGQRVTLRCSPRSGDLSVYWYQQSLDQGLQFLIQYYNGEERAKGNILERFSAQQFPDLHSELNLSSLELGDSALYFCASSVAAGGADTQYFGPGTRLTVL.

This clonotype was seen a few times. J is TRBJ2-3 and V is TRBV3-1, with 10 bases that match TRBD2. V trimming: 2 bases; J trimming: 1 base; junction bases outside the gene matches: 3. Germline V CDR1 and CDR2: LGHDT, YNNKEL (reference sequence). CDR3 size: 16 residues. The CDR3 DNA sequence: TGTGCCAGCAGCCAACCTGGACTAGCGGGCACAGATACGCAGTATTTT. This translates into CASSQPGLAGTDTQYF.

This clonotype was seen ten or more times. The gene calls are TRBV3-1 and TRBJ2-1; a possible D gene is TRBD1 (5 bases). This CDR3 region has 13 residues. Germline CDR1 reads LGHDT; CDR2 reads YNNKEL (reference sequence). V was pared by 4 bases and J by 10 bases, with 14 bases between. The CDR3 coding sequence is TGTGCCAGCAGCCTAGGGGCCGCTCCGGAGCAGTTCTTC. It encodes CASSLGAAPEQFF.

Worth noting for this clonotype: A much larger clone is a single base away; this may be a read error. This sequence joins TRBV20-1 and TRBJ2-7, with D perhaps matching TRBD2 (5 bases). CDR1 is DFQATT, CDR2 SNEGSKA, per germline (reference sequence). V gave up 3 bases and J gave up 7 bases, with 16 bases separating them. There are 13 residues in the CDR3. The DNA of the CDR3 is TGCAGTGCTAGGGTATCTACGGGGAATGAGCAGTACTTC. Its translation: CSARVSTGNEQYF.

The chain is built from TRBV10-2 and TRBJ2-3; D is unresolved. Germline CDR1 is WSHSY and CDR2 is SAAADI. Between the trimmed V and J ends, which lost 2 bases and 5 bases, there was a span of 11 bases. There are 14 residues in the CDR3. CDR3 sequence (DNA): TGCGCCAGCAGTGAGGTCTTAGGAAAAGATACGCAGTATTTT. Translating gives CASSEVLGKDTQYF.

On this clonotype: The likely explanation is a read error, given a far larger clone one base away. The J gene is TRBJ1-1, the V gene TRBV2; D is unclear. This CDR3 is built from 11 residues. Germline assignment: CDR1 SNHLY and CDR2 FYNNEI. CDR3 residues: CASRANTEASF. In nucleotides, the CDR3 is TGTGCCAGCAGGGCAAACACTGAAGCTTCCTTT. Looking up the rest from reference TRBV2 and TRBJ1-1 gives the full variable domain: EPEVTQTPSHQVTQMGQEVILRCVPISNHLYFYWYRQILGQKVEFLVSFYNNEISEKSEIFDDQFSVERPDGSNFTLKIRSTKLEDSAMYFCASRANTEASFGQGTRLTVV.

The table lists this clonotype with a few counts. The chain is built from TRBV6-1 and TRBJ2-7, with D perhaps matching TRBD2 (6 bases). The CDR3 loop spans 14 amino acids. Germline V lookup: CDR1 MNHNS, CDR2 SASEGT. The V and J ends lost 4 bases and 0 bases respectively, with 10 bases between them. CDR3 coding DNA: TGTGCCAGCAGTGTATACGGGAGCTCCTACGAGCAGTACTTC. Translated, it gives CASSVYGSSYEQYF.

This clonotype appeared many times. The chain recombines TRBV20-1 with TRBJ2-6; 7 bases agree with TRBD1. CDR3 size: 16 residues. Per germline, CDR1 DFQATT and CDR2 SNEGSKA (reference sequence). V shed 5 bases and J 0 bases; nucleotides not matched to a gene: 7. CDR3 region: CSAGDRPNSGANVLTF. As DNA, the CDR3 is TGCAGTGCTGGGGACAGACCAAACTCTGGGGCCAACGTCCTGACTTTC.

The chain has TRBV28 and TRBJ2-7, with D possibly matching TRBD1 (6 bases). The germline gives CDR1 MDHEN, CDR2 SYDVKM. V lost 6 bases and J 3 bases, leaving 18 bases between the germline ends. This CDR3 has 15 residues. The CDR3 DNA sequence: TGTGCCAGCAGCCGGAGACAGGTATCGAGCTACGAGCAGTACTTC. It specifies CASSRRQVSSYEQYF.

This clonotype was seen a handful of times. The chain combines TRBV5-1 with TRBJ2-5; 10 nucleotides align to TRBD2. The CDR3 is made up of 14 amino acids. Per germline, CDR1 SGHRS and CDR2 YFSETQ. The junction had 3 bases not matched to a gene; V was cut back by 2 bases and J by 5 bases. CDR3 sequence (DNA): TGCGCCAGCAGCTTTAGCGGGAGGTTGGAGACCCAGTACTTC. Translated, it gives CASSFSGRLETQYF.

This clonotype was detected a few times. The V gene is TRBV5-1, the J gene TRBJ2-4; D could derive from TRBD1 or TRBD2 (5 bases each). This CDR3 has 17 amino acids. V dropped 4 bases and J dropped 0 bases, with 17 bases sitting between them. Germline CDR1 and CDR2: SGHRS and YFSETQ. The CDR3 protein is CASSPLPGTLAKNIQYF. DNA of the CDR3: TGCGCCAGCAGCCCTTTACCCGGGACCTTAGCCAAAAACATTCAGTACTTC.

This clonotype was detected once. The chain uses TRBV4-2 and TRBJ2-7, with D uncertain. Germline lookup yields CDR1 LGHNA and CDR2 YNFKEQ. The CDR3 is 14 residues long. V lost 0 bases and J lost 6, with 12 bases in between. The CDR3 protein is CASSQDQGLGEQYF. The CDR3 coding sequence is TGTGCCAGCAGCCAAGATCAAGGGTTGGGCGAGCAGTACTTC.

In its sample, this clonotype was seen many times. In nucleotides, the CDR3 is TGTGCCAGCAGTTTAATCGGTGGGTCCGGGCAGTTCTTC. Its protein is CASSLIGGSGQFF. The chain employs TRBV12-3 or TRBV12-4 and TRBJ2-1; D is unresolved. This CDR3 is built from 13 residues. V was cut by 2 bases and J by 12 bases, with 14 bases left in between.

This clonotype was counted a few times. This chain connects TRBV7-9 to TRBJ2-6, with TRBD2 as a possible D gene (6 bases). The germline CDR1 and CDR2 sequences are SEHNR and FQNEAQ (reference sequence). The length of the CDR3 is 17 residues. V was trimmed by 1 base and J by 0 bases, leaving 10 bases between them. The DNA of the CDR3 is TGTGCCAGCAGCTTAGGGAGGGGAGACTCTGGGGCCAACGTCCTGACTTTC. Its protein is CASSLGRGDSGANVLTF.

This chain joins TRBV6-2 or TRBV6-3 and TRBJ2-6, with 8 nucleotides matching TRBD1. V lost 6 bases and J lost 1; bases outside the gene matches: 11. Germline V lookup: CDR1 MNHEY, CDR2 SVGEGT. This CDR3 spans 18 amino acids. In DNA, the CDR3 is TGTGCCAGCAGGCCCAGGGGGCGAATGGGTTCTGGGGCCAACGTCCTGACTTTC. Translated, it gives CASRPRGRMGSGANVLTF.

In regard to this clonotype: This may come from a read error, since a much larger clone is one base off. The V call is TRBV5-6, the J call TRBJ2-1; D is uncertain. The CDR3 spans 14 residues. V was shortened by 3 bases and J by 10 bases, with 17 bases between the two germline ends. Germline V CDR1 and CDR2: SGHDT, YYEEEE. For the CDR3, the DNA is TGTGCCAGCAGCTCGGATTTTGAGGTATACGAGCAGTTCTTC. This encodes CASSSDFEVYEQFF.

The table lists this clonotype with many counts. The chain carries TRBV3-1 and TRBJ1-1; D perhaps matches TRBD1 (6 bases). Germline V gene sequence: CDR1 LGHDT, CDR2 YNNKEL (reference sequence). The CDR3 covers 16 residues. V was trimmed by 3 bases and J by 1 base, leaving 15 bases between them. CDR3 amino acids: CASSHQGWGGNTEAFF. The CDR3 DNA sequence: TGTGCCAGCAGCCACCAGGGGTGGGGGGGGAACACTGAAGCTTTCTTT.

This chain joins TRBV24-1 and TRBJ2-2; 8 bases fit TRBD1. Per the germline V gene, CDR1 is KGHDR and CDR2 is SFDVKD. Trimming removed 2 bases from V and 5 bases from J; junction bases left unmatched: 0. The CDR3 loop spans 14 amino acids. For the CDR3, the DNA is TGTGCCACCAGTGATTACAGGGGGACCGGGGAGCTGTTTTTT. It codes for CATSDYRGTGELFF.

This clonotype appeared many times. The CDR3 loop is CATSDLNRGHQETQYF. The CDR3 DNA reads as TGTGCCACCAGTGATTTGAACAGGGGGCACCAAGAGACCCAGTACTTC. The genes are TRBV24-1 and TRBJ2-5, with TRBD1 matching 9 bases. Germline V CDR1 and CDR2: KGHDR, SFDVKD. The junction had 1 base not matched to a gene; V was cut back by 0 bases and J by 0 bases. CDR3 length: 16 residues.

The genes are TRBV20-1 and TRBJ2-7; 8 bases match TRBD1. This CDR3 contains 14 residues. Unmatched junction bases numbered 7, after V lost 0 bases and J lost 6 bases. CDR1 is DFQATT, CDR2 SNEGSKA, per germline (reference sequence). CDR3 residues: CSARDPQGVGEQYF. In DNA form, the CDR3 reads TGCAGTGCTAGAGATCCACAGGGGGTAGGCGAGCAGTACTTC.

This clonotype occurred many times. The genes are TRBV12-3 or TRBV12-4 and TRBJ1-4, with no clear D. Trimming removed 3 bases from V and 0 bases from J, with 8 bases in between. There are 15 residues in the CDR3. The chain's CDR3 is CASSFGITTNEKLFF. The CDR3 DNA follows: TGTGCCAGCAGTTTTGGGATTACAACTAATGAAAAACTGTTTTTT.